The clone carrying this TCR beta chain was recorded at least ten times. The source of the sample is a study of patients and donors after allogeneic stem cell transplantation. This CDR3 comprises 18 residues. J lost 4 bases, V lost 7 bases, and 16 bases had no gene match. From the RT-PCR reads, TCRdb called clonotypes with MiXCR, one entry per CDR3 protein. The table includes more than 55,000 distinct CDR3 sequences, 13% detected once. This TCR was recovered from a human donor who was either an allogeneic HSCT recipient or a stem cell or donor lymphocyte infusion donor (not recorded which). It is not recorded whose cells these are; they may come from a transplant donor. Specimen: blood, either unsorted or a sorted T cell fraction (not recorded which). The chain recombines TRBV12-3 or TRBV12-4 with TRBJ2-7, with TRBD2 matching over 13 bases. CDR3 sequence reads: CASTHSVGLAGLTYEQYF. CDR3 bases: TGTGCCAGCACCCATTCTGTGGGACTAGCGGGACTTACTTACGAGCAGTACTTC.